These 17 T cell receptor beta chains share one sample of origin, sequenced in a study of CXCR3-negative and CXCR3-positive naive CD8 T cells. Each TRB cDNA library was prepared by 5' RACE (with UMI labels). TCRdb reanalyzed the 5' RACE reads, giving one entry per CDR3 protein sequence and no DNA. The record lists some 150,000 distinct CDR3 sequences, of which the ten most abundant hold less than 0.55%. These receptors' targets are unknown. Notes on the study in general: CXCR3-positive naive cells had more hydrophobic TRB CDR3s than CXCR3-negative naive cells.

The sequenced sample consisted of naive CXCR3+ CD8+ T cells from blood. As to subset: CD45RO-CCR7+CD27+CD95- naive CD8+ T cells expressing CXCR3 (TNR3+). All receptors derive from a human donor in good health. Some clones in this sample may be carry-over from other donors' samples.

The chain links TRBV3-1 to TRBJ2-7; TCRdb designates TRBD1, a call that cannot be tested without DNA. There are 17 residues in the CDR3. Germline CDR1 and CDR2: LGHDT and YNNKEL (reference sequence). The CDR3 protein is CASSQRGWTGQPTRQYF.

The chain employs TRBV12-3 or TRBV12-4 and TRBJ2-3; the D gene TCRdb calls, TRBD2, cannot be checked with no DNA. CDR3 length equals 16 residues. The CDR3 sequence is CASSLPTSGGTDTQYF.

The CDR3 reads CSVGDTGYGYTF. This rearrangement joins TRBV29-1 to TRBJ1-2. CDR1 and CDR2 (germline): SQVTM, ANQGSEA. CDR3 length equals 12 residues.

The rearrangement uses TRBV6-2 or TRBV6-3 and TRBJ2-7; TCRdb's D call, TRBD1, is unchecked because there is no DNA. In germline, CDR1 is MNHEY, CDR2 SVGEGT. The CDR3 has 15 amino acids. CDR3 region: CASSSPHRSSYEQYF.

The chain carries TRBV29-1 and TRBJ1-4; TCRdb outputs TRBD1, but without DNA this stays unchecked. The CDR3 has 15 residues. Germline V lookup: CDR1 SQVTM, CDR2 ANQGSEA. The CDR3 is CSVWGRVGTNEKLFF.

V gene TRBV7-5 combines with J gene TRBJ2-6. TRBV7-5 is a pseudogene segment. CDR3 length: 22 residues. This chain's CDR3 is CISVSEAHPLVSTSSGANVLTF.

The CDR3: CASSLAKTDYEAFF. The V and J genes are TRBV5-5 and TRBJ1-1. Per germline, CDR1 SGHKS and CDR2 YYEKEE (reference sequence). This CDR3 contains 14 residues.

This CDR3 reads CASSPTSGSGNEQFF. V usage is TRBV7-2 and J usage is TRBJ2-1; TCRdb's D gene call, TRBD2, goes unchecked for lack of DNA. The CDR3 runs to 15 residues. Germline CDR1 and CDR2: SGHTA and FQGNSA.

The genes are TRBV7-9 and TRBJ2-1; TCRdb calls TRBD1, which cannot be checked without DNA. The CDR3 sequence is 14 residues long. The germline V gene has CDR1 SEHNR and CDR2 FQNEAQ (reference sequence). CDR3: CASSSGILYNEQFF.

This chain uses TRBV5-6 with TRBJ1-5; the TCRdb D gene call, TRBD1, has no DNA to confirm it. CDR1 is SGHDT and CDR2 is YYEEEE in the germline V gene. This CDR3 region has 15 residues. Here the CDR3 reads CASSLLRGLNQPQHF.

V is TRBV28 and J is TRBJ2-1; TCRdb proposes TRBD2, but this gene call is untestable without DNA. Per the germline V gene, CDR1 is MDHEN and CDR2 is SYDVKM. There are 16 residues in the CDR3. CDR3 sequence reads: CASSSRLAGGLDEQFF. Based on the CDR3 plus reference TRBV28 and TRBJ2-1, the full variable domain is DVKVTQSSRYLVKRTGEKVFLECVQDMDHENMFWYRQDPGLGLRLIYFSYDVKMKEKGDIPEGYSVSREKKERFSLILESASTNQTSMYLCASSSRLAGGLDEQFFGPGTRLTVL.

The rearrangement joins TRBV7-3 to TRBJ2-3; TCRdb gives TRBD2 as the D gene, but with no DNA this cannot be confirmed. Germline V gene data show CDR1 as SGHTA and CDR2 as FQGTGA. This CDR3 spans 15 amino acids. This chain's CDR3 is CASSSSGSNVDTQYF.

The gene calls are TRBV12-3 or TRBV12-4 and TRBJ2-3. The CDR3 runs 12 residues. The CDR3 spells CASSVLPDTQYF.

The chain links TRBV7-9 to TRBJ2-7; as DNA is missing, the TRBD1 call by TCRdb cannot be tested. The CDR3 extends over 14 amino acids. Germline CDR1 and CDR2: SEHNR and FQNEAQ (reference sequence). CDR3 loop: CASSYLQGPYEQYF.

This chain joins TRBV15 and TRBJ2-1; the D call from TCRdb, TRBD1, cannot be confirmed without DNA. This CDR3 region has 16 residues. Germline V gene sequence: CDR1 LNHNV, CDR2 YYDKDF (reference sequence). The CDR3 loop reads CATSRSLDRPNNEQFF.

CDR3 sequence: CSVGLAASYEQYF. J is TRBJ2-7 and V is TRBV29-1; the TCRdb call, TRBD2, lacks DNA for checking. The germline V gene encodes CDR1 SQVTM and CDR2 ANQGSEA. CDR3 size: 13 residues.

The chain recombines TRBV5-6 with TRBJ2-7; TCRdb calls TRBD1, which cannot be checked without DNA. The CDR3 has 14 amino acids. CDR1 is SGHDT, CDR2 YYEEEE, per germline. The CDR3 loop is CASSYEQGAYEQYF.